The 28 T cell receptor beta chains below come from one sample, sequenced in a study of OX40 agonist ivuxolimab in advanced cancers. Measured with immunoSEQ multiplex PCR; TCRdb has only the in-frame clones, and not every one. The repertoire holds about 64,000 clones, 87% seen once, with approximately 3% in the top ten. The sample was CD4+ or CD8+ T cells sorted from blood, taken in a trial of the OX40 agonist ivuxolimab. Receptors were obtained from an adult with an advanced solid tumor such as melanoma, head and neck, liver or kidney cancer.

This clone was seen only once. The chain joins TRBV30 to TRBJ2-1; the D is unclear. The CDR3 loop spans 13 amino acids. Deletions cut 2 bases from V and 1 base from J, with 6 bases between. Germline CDR1 GTSNPN, CDR2 SVGIG (reference sequence). The CDR3 loop is CAWSLTSYNEQFF. In DNA, the CDR3 is TGTGCCTGGAGTCTAACTTCCTACAATGAGCAGTTCTTC.

The rearrangement joins TRBV5-1 to TRBJ1-1, with a possible D match to TRBD1 (6 bases). Germline lookup yields CDR1 SGHRS and CDR2 YFSETQ. This CDR3 is built from 15 residues. V was pared by 0 bases and J by 2 bases, with 11 bases between. The CDR3 reads CASSLAPGQNTEAFF. In DNA, the CDR3 is TGCGCCAGCAGCTTGGCCCCGGGACAAAACACTGAAGCTTTCTTT.

The chain has TRBV19 and TRBJ2-5; TRBD2 might be the D (6 bases). V was shortened by 9 bases and J by 5 bases, with 16 bases between the two germline ends. The CDR3 spans 13 residues. Germline CDR1 reads LNHDA; CDR2 reads SQIVND (reference sequence). The CDR3 sequence is CASKTRGGETQYF. The CDR3 DNA reads as TGTGCCAGCAAGACAAGAGGAGGGGAGACCCAGTACTTC.

V is TRBV10-3 and J is TRBJ2-2; 8 bases match TRBD1. Trimming removed 5 bases from V and 2 bases from J; junction bases left unmatched: 1. Germline V gene data show CDR1 as ENHRY and CDR2 as SYGVKD. The CDR3 totals 14 residues. The CDR3 region has the DNA TGTGCCATCAGTCCAGGGGGCAACACCGGGGAGCTGTTTTTT. Amino acids: CAISPGGNTGELFF.

This clone was counted only a few times. This sequence joins TRBV18 and TRBJ2-7, with 12 bases fitting TRBD2. CDR1 and CDR2 from the germline V gene are KGHSH and LQKENI. This CDR3 is built from 17 residues. Trimming at V came to 1 base and at J to 1 base, leaving 5 bases not matched to a gene. The CDR3: CASSPQPTSGSSYEQYF. CDR3 coding DNA: TGTGCCAGCTCACCACAACCGACTAGCGGGAGTTCCTACGAGCAGTACTTC. The full variable domain, its missing parts supplied by reference TRBV18 and TRBJ2-7, is NAGVMQNPRHLVRRRGQEARLRCSPMKGHSHVYWYRQLPEEGLKFMVYLQKENIIDESGMPKERFSAEFPKEGPSILRIQQVVRGDSAAYFCASSPQPTSGSSYEQYFGPGTRLTVT.

The rearrangement joins TRBV18 to TRBJ1-2; 7 bases agree with TRBD1. V gave up 4 bases and J gave up 6 bases; unmatched junction bases: 11. The CDR3 sequence is 15 residues long. The germline V gene encodes CDR1 KGHSH and CDR2 LQKENI. CDR3 bases: TGTGCCAGCTCACAGGATCGGGACAGAAGGAATGGCTACACCTTC. As protein: CASSQDRDRRNGYTF.

There are a few counts of this clone. The rearrangement links TRBV5-1 to TRBJ2-7; D assignment may be TRBD1 or TRBD2 (5 bases each). This CDR3 comprises 14 residues. Between the trimmed V and J ends, which lost 5 bases and 5 bases, there was a span of 17 bases. Germline V gene data show CDR1 as SGHRS and CDR2 as YFSETQ. The CDR3 spells CASRTGPATNEQYF. The CDR3 bases are TGCGCCAGCAGAACGGGACCCGCCACGAACGAGCAGTACTTC.

This sequence joins TRBV10-1 and TRBJ1-1; 10 bases are a match to TRBD1. The germline gives CDR1 WNHNN, CDR2 SYGVQD (reference sequence). Germline trimming cut 4 bases from V and 8 bases from J; bases unmatched to any gene: 10. The CDR3 length is 15 residues. Written as DNA, the CDR3 is TGCGCCAGCAGTGGGACAGGGGGGGATCAATCCGAAGCTTTCTTT. It encodes CASSGTGGDQSEAFF.

The chain recombines TRBV4-3 with TRBJ1-5, with 7 bases aligning to TRBD1. V lost 4 bases to trimming and J lost 2 bases; unmatched junction nucleotides: 5. Germline V gene data show CDR1 as LGHNA and CDR2 as YSLEER. The CDR3 has 15 amino acids. The CDR3 DNA reads as TGCGCCAGCAGCCGTGCTCAGGGGGGCAATCAGCCCCAGCATTTT. This sequence encodes CASSRAQGGNQPQHF.

The chain recombines TRBV4-2 with TRBJ2-7; 7 nucleotides match TRBD2. The CDR3 has 14 residues. With 4 bases clipped from V and 4 bases from J, the junction kept 7 bases outside the gene matches. Germline lookup yields CDR1 LGHNA and CDR2 YNFKEQ. CDR3 nucleotides: TGTGCCAGCAGCCTAGGCGGGAGATTTTACGAGCAGTACTTC. Protein product: CASSLGGRFYEQYF.

The CDR3, as DNA: TGTGCCAGCAGTTTACCGGGGCCAGAGCTGTTTTTT. Translation gives CASSLPGPELFF. This chain links TRBV28 with TRBJ2-2; D tentatively reads TRBD1 or TRBD2 (5 bases each). CDR1 MDHEN and CDR2 SYDVKM come from the germline V gene. This CDR3 comprises 12 residues. Trimming took off 2 bases at V and 11 bases at J, with 9 bases between the two ends.

V gene TRBV7-8 combines with J gene TRBJ2-3; the match to TRBD1 covers 8 bases. This CDR3 has 14 amino acids. J was trimmed by 3 bases and V by 1 base; bases with no gene match: 0. Looked up from germline, CDR1 is SGHVS and CDR2 is FQNEAQ. The DNA for the CDR3 is TGTGCCAGCAGCTTAGGGACAGGGACAGATACGCAGTATTTT. Encoded protein: CASSLGTGTDTQYF.

The gene calls are TRBV30 and TRBJ2-3; tentative D call: TRBD2 (6 bases). Germline V gene sequence: CDR1 GTSNPN, CDR2 SVGIG (reference sequence). The CDR3 has 15 residues. The V gene lost 3 bases and the J gene lost 1 base, with 14 bases spanning the gap. The CDR3 DNA reads TGTGCCTGGAGCCCCCGGGGGACCGGCACAGATACGCAGTATTTT. The encoded protein is CAWSPRGTGTDTQYF. The full variable domain, completed using reference TRBV30 and TRBJ2-3, is SQTIHQWPATLVQPVGSPLSLECTVEGTSNPNLYWYRQAAGRGLQLLFYSVGIGQISSEVPQNLSASRPQDRQFILSSKKLLLSDSGFYLCAWSPRGTGTDTQYFGPGTRLTVL.

The rearrangement links TRBV7-2 to TRBJ2-5, with 7 positions matching TRBD1. Germline-derived CDR1 and CDR2 are SGHTA and FQGNSA. Trimming took 0 bases from V and 5 from J; bases not matched to a gene: 3. The CDR3 runs 14 residues. The DNA for the CDR3 is TGTGCCAGCAGCTTAGCGAGGGGGCGCGAGACCCAGTACTTC. The encoded protein is CASSLARGRETQYF.

The chain joins TRBV9 to TRBJ1-2; D remains ambiguous. CDR1 is SGDLS and CDR2 is YYNGEE in the germline V gene. V lost 2 bases and J lost 2, with 10 bases in between. The CDR3 has 14 residues. Written as DNA, the CDR3 is TGTGCCAGCAGCGTGGAACCGAACAACTATGGCTACACCTTC. Translating gives CASSVEPNNYGYTF.

The chain links TRBV6-1 to TRBJ1-1; the D gene is possibly TRBD1 (5 bases). V was trimmed by 3 bases and J by 1 base, leaving 9 bases between them. The CDR3 length is 14 residues. Looked up from germline, CDR1 is MNHNS and CDR2 is SASEGT. CDR3 region: CASSDPGRNTEAFF. DNA for the CDR3: TGTGCCAGCAGTGACCCAGGGAGGAACACTGAAGCTTTCTTT.

The chain couples TRBV6-5 to TRBJ1-6; possible D gene TRBD1, 5 bases. V gave up 2 bases and J gave up 7 bases, with 6 bases separating them. Germline-derived CDR1 and CDR2 are MNHEY and SVGAGI. The CDR3 totals 13 residues. The DNA of the CDR3 is TGTGCCAGCAGTTACGACAGCAATTCACCCCTCCACTTT. The encoded protein is CASSYDSNSPLHF.

The V gene is TRBV5-4, the J gene TRBJ2-5, with a weak D call TRBD2 (6 bases). The CDR3 length is 13 residues. Germline CDR1 SGHNT, CDR2 YYREEE (reference sequence). V was shortened by 2 bases and J by 5 bases, with 10 bases between the two germline ends. The CDR3 is CASSFGGTETQYF. In nucleotides, the CDR3 is TGTGCCAGCAGCTTCGGCGGGACTGAGACCCAGTACTTC.

The chain uses TRBV28 and TRBJ2-7; D is unclear. This CDR3 spans 11 amino acids. Deletions cut 2 bases from V and 6 bases from J, with 5 bases between. Germline CDR1 is MDHEN and CDR2 is SYDVKM. CDR3 protein: CASSLQSEQYF. The CDR3 DNA reads as TGTGCCAGCAGTTTACAGTCCGAGCAGTACTTC.

This clone was recorded a few times. The rearrangement joins TRBV5-6 to TRBJ2-4; D unresolved. V was clipped by 1 base and J by 1 base, with 6 bases between them. Germline CDR1 reads SGHDT; CDR2 reads YYEEEE. The CDR3 has 14 residues. The CDR3 region is CASSLISAKNIQYF. Written as DNA, the CDR3 is TGTGCCAGCAGCTTGATTTCGGCCAAAAACATTCAGTACTTC.

The chain employs TRBV6-5 and TRBJ1-2, with D perhaps matching TRBD1 (5 bases). The ends were cut back, 5 bases at V and 4 bases at J, with 14 bases in the middle. The CDR3 runs to 14 residues. The V gene's germline CDR1 is MNHEY and CDR2 SVGAGI. As DNA, the CDR3 is TGTGCCAGCAGTCTACGTGGCGGGGGCTATGGCTACACCTTC. It encodes CASSLRGGGYGYTF.

The gene calls are TRBV5-1 and TRBJ2-5; no firm D call. Trimming cost V 2 bases and J 5 bases, with 16 bases left between them. The CDR3 runs to 15 residues. Germline V lookup: CDR1 SGHRS, CDR2 YFSETQ. The CDR3 protein is CASSFGDPGLETQYF. DNA of the CDR3: TGCGCCAGCAGCTTCGGAGACCCAGGCTTGGAGACCCAGTACTTC.

V is TRBV10-3 and J is TRBJ2-1; TRBD2 agrees at 7 bases. V shed 7 bases and J 1 base; nucleotides not matched to a gene: 4. CDR3 length equals 14 residues. Per germline, CDR1 ENHRY and CDR2 SYGVKD. In DNA form, the CDR3 reads TGTGCCATCAAGGCGGGAGTTTCCTACAATGAGCAGTTCTTC. It codes for CAIKAGVSYNEQFF.

The rearrangement uses TRBV2 and TRBJ1-5; D is unresolved. The CDR3 has 15 amino acids. V lost 2 bases to trimming and J lost 4 bases, with 12 bases between them. Per the germline V gene, CDR1 is SNHLY and CDR2 is FYNNEI. The CDR3 protein is CASSEQAEFNQPQHF. In DNA form, the CDR3 reads TGTGCCAGCAGTGAACAGGCGGAGTTTAATCAGCCCCAGCATTTT.

The chain combines TRBV5-1 with TRBJ2-3, with D uncertain. Per germline, CDR1 SGHRS and CDR2 YFSETQ. CDR3 length: 14 amino acids. Trimming took off 2 bases at V and 6 bases at J, with 13 bases between the two ends. CDR3 nucleotide sequence: TGCGCCAGCAGCTTCGAGTCCGCTGGCGATACGCAGTATTTT. Translating gives CASSFESAGDTQYF.

V gene TRBV6-5 combines with J gene TRBJ1-1; the match to TRBD1 covers 10 bases. Germline-derived CDR1 and CDR2 are MNHEY and SVGAGI. V dropped 6 bases and J dropped 4; count of bases not matched to a gene: 8. The CDR3 loop spans 15 amino acids. The CDR3 loop reads CASRRDRGPLTEAFF. Here the CDR3 DNA reads TGTGCCAGCAGAAGGGACAGGGGACCCCTCACTGAAGCTTTCTTT.

This sequence joins TRBV5-6 and TRBJ1-4; D is unclear. This CDR3 is 15 amino acids long. Germline CDR1 reads SGHDT; CDR2 reads YYEEEE. V was cut by 4 bases and J by 0 bases, with 10 bases left in between. The CDR3 DNA is TGTGCCAGCAGCCCCTACCCGGCAACTAATGAAAAACTGTTTTTT. Protein product: CASSPYPATNEKLFF.

This rearrangement joins TRBV7-9 to TRBJ1-3; the D gene is possibly TRBD1 (6 bases). The CDR3 is 19 residues long. Germline assignment: CDR1 SEHNR and CDR2 FQNEAQ (reference sequence). V was shortened by 4 bases and J by 0 bases, with 22 bases between the two germline ends. The CDR3: CASSSSPRDILNSGNTIYF. CDR3 nucleotide sequence: TGTGCCAGCAGCTCAAGCCCCCGGGACATCTTGAACTCTGGAAACACCATATATTTT.